A selection of T cell receptor beta chains follows, all from one sample in a study of Ad26.COV2.S vaccination and SARS-CoV-2 variants. The table came from immunoSEQ multiplex PCR; TCRdb's copy has only in-frame clones and leaves some out. Of about 400,000 clones in the sample, roughly 90% were seen once. The sequencing used peripheral blood, collected in a trial of Ad26.COV2.S vaccine versus placebo. The receptors derive from a person aged 18-65 years who received the Ad26.COV2.S COVID-19 vaccine or a placebo. Both conserved end residues are part of each CDR3.

v_gene	j_gene	CDR3aa
TRBV28	TRBJ1-4	CASSRRGNNEKLFF
TRBV18	TRBJ2-4	CASSPFAGTENIQYF
TRBV19	TRBJ1-2	CASSDYGYTF
TRBV2	TRBJ2-7	CASSESFGGLYEQYF
TRBV4-1	TRBJ2-1	CASSLNLAGVSYNEQFF
TRBV20-1	TRBJ2-1	CSANEENYNEQFF
TRBV10-1	TRBJ2-1	CASSPGLAGLLRGNEQFF
TRBV28	TRBJ1-3	CASSHDRVPGNTIYF
TRBV7-5	TRBJ2-2	CVRSLDGGKGGPDTGELFF
TRBV11-2	TRBJ2-1	CASSHRLSPSLNEQFF
TRBV5-8	TRBJ2-2	CASSQKGANTGELFF
TRBV27	TRBJ1-5	CASRLGGRVSNQPQHF
TRBV24-1	TRBJ2-5	CATSDTHPVPLETQYF
TRBV7-9	TRBJ2-1	CASSLVAGVYNEQFF
TRBV5-1	TRBJ2-7	CASSPPAPGEQYF
TRBV19	TRBJ2-5	CASSTRQGGRETQYF
TRBV5-4	TRBJ2-6	CASFPFGPRYSGANVLTF
TRBV7-3	TRBJ2-7	CASSGGFEQYF
TRBV30	TRBJ1-4	CAWSPGTNEKLFF
TRBV12-3/TRBV12-4	TRBJ2-5	CASSLAVSSQYF
TRBV5-1	TRBJ2-1	CASSLEAERAYNEQFF
TRBV14	TRBJ2-7	CASSQVGGGGSYEQYF
TRBV5-4	TRBJ2-7	CASSATSGSYEQYF
TRBV10-2	TRBJ2-7	CASSMLGTGEQYF
TRBV30	TRBJ2-1	CAWTPGAPGLPSRSYNEQFF
TRBV2	TRBJ2-1	CASRPKFF
TRBV28	TRBJ2-2	CASSLPSGTTGELFF
TRBV4-2	TRBJ2-4	CASSQELAQGSKNIQYF
TRBV19	TRBJ1-2	CASSIGKGYGYTF
TRBV4-1	TRBJ2-5	CASSQDLPEGETQYF
TRBV15	TRBJ1-6	CAIKVGGGPSYNSPLHF
TRBV5-4	TRBJ2-5	CASSLDTSGRETQYF
TRBV18	TRBJ1-1	CASSPPSRHRDTEAFF
TRBV4-1	TRBJ2-2	CASSQDTRRELFF
TRBV7-2	TRBJ2-7	CASSLAQTYEQYF
TRBV29-1	TRBJ1-1	CSVGQGGFTEAFF
TRBV28	TRBJ2-1	CASSLGVTGTRYNEQFF
TRBV7-9	TRBJ2-7	CASSLDAYEQYF
TRBV6-6	TRBJ2-1	CASSGLAMNEQFF
TRBV12-5	TRBJ2-7	CASVQGTSYEQYF
TRBV4-3	TRBJ1-1	CASSQGSSGVRGTEAFF
TRBV6-2/TRBV6-3	TRBJ2-2	CASSTFSGYTGELFF
TRBV9	TRBJ2-5	CASSVSPGAQETQYF
TRBV4-1	TRBJ1-4	CASSQDRWTGWPNEKLFF
TRBV28	TRBJ1-2	CASRTGSYGYTF
TRBV5-8	TRBJ2-3	CASSPGLSTDTQYF
TRBV27	TRBJ2-3	CASSSTRGGDTQYF
TRBV6-5	TRBJ1-1	CASSYGGNTEAFF
TRBV5-1	TRBJ1-1	CASRGVPNTEAFF
TRBV5-1	TRBJ2-1	CASSLVSDSYNEQFF
TRBV29-1	TRBJ1-2	CSVALGGGYYGYTF
TRBV6-6	TRBJ1-1	CASRTGQPNTEAFF
TRBV6-6	TRBJ1-5	CASSRSQGHQPQHF
TRBV12-5	TRBJ1-1	CASGLVTGSLAEAFF
TRBV3-1/TRBV3-2	TRBJ2-1	CASSDHGGEYNEQFF
TRBV5-4	TRBJ2-1	CASSLSSLAGPGLYEQFF